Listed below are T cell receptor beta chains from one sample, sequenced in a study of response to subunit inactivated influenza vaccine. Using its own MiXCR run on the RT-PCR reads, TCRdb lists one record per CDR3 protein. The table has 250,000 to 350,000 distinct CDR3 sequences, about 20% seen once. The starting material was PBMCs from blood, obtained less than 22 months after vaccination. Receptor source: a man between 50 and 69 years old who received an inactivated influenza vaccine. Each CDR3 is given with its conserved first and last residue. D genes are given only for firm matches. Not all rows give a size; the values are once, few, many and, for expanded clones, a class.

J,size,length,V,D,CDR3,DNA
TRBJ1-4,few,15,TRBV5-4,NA,CASSPSGLANEKLFF,TGTGCCAGCAGCCCCTCGGGGCTCGCTAATGAAAAACTGTTTTTT
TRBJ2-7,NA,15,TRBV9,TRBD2,CASSPGGGGLYEQYF,TGTGCCAGCAGCCCTGGCGGGGGGGGACTTTACGAGCAGTACTTC
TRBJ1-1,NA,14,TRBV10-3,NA,CAINKEGKNTEAFF,TGTGCCATCAACAAAGAGGGGAAGAACACTGAAGCTTTCTTT
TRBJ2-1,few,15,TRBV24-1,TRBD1,CATSDVTGWYNEQFF,TGTGCCACCAGTGACGTGACAGGGTGGTACAATGAGCAGTTCTTC
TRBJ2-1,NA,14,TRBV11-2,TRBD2,CASSLGTSEGEQFF,TGTGCCAGCAGCTTAGGGACTAGCGAGGGTGAGCAGTTCTTC
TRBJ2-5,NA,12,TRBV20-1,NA,CSAPGVGETQYF,TGCAGTGCGCCGGGAGTTGGGGAGACCCAGTACTTC
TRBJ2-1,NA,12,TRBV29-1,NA,CSVQGTLHAQFF,TGCAGCGTTCAAGGGACGCTGCACGCCCAGTTCTTC
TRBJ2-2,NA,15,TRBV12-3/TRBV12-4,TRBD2,CASNPSGGFTGELFF,TGTGCCAGCAACCCTAGCGGGGGGTTCACCGGGGAGCTGTTTTTT
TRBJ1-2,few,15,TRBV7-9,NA,CASSLKGQGGYGYTF,TGTGCCAGCAGCTTAAAGGGACAAGGGGGCTATGGCTACACCTTC
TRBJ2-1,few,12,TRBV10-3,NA,CAISETNNEQFF,TGTGCCATCAGTGAGACTAACAATGAGCAGTTCTTC
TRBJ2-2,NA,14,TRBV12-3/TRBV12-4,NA,CASSLMMEAGELFF,TGTGCCAGCAGTTTAATGATGGAGGCCGGGGAGCTGTTTTTT
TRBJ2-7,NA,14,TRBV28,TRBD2,CASWDSGRPYEQYF,TGTGCCAGCTGGGATAGCGGGAGGCCCTACGAGCAGTACTTC
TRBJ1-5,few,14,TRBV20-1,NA,CSASTVSTDQPQHF,TGCAGTGCTTCGACCGTTTCAACTGATCAGCCCCAGCATTTT
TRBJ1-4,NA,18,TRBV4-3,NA,CASSQSGTGVFFGEKLFF,NA
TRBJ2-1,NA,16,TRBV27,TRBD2,CASTRLSGGARGEQFF,TGTGCCAGCACACGACTTAGCGGGGGGGCCCGTGGTGAGCAGTTCTTC
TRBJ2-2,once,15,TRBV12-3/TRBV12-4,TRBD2,CASSLGGGRSGELFF,TGTGCCAGCAGTTTAGGCGGGGGGCGGTCCGGGGAGCTGTTTTTT
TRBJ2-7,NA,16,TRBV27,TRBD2,CASSRIGGSGSYEQYF,TGTGCCAGCAGCCGCATTGGAGGTAGCGGGAGTTACGAGCAGTACTTC
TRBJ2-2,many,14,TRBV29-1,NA,CSARTAMNTGELFF,TGCAGCGCCCGGACGGCCATGAACACCGGGGAGCTGTTTTTT
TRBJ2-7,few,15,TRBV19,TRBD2,CASSSRDYRPYEQYF,TGTGCCAGTAGTTCCCGGGACTACCGACCCTACGAGCAGTACTTC
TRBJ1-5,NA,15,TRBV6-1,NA,CASVDWSGYNQPQHF,TGTGCCAGCGTAGACTGGTCGGGATACAATCAGCCCCAGCATTTT